This T cell receptor (beta chain) appears in the sequencing data of a study of blood T cell repertoires in COVID-19. Study in general: T cells, B-cell-depleted T cells, or PBMCs provided the cDNA or gDNA that served as material.

This clone was observed a handful of times. TCRdb's table, derived via immunoSEQ multiplex PCR, lists solely in-frame clones and lacks some. Of some 110,000 clones in the sample, approximately 90% were seen once. Trimming at V came to 9 bases and at J to 0 bases, leaving 9 bases not matched to a gene. There are 15 residues in the CDR3. Germline values: CDR1 SGHRS, CDR2 YFSETQ. This clonotype was obtained from a human donor in a cohort sampled during active COVID-19. The sample was peripheral blood. This chain links TRBV5-1 with TRBJ1-5, with TRBD1 matching over 7 bases. The chain's CDR3 is CATRSGTDSNQPQHF. CDR3 in DNA: TGCGCCACGAGGTCCGGGACAGATAGCAATCAGCCCCAGCATTTT.